What follows are 18 T cell receptor beta chains derived from one specimen sequenced in a study of graft-versus-host responses after intestinal transplantation. Which antigens these TCRs recognize remains unknown. Clones were read by immunoSEQ multiplex PCR, and TCRdb kept only the in-frame ones, dropping some. The repertoire holds about 120,000 clones, with approximately 95% as singletons. The specimen was unstimulated CD8+ T cells sorted from spleen or lymph node cells, collected before intestinal transplant. These receptors were taken from a human donor who received an intestinal transplant.

V gene TRBV27 combines with J gene TRBJ2-7, with TRBD2 matching over 9 bases. V lost 4 bases, J lost 2 bases, and 9 bases stayed unmatched. The germline CDR1 and CDR2 sequences are MNHEY and SMNVEV (reference sequence). The CDR3 has 16 residues. CDR3 sequence: CASSSSGAGGPYEQYF. The CDR3, as DNA: TGTGCCAGCAGTTCCTCGGGAGCGGGAGGCCCCTACGAGCAGTACTTC.

With regard to this clone: This same CDR3 is encoded by further DNA sequences in the sample. The chain joins TRBV5-1 to TRBJ2-7; weak D call: TRBD1 (6 bases). Trimming stripped 4 bases from V and 3 bases from J, with 8 bases between. The CDR3 is 12 residues long. The germline CDR1 and CDR2 sequences are SGHRS and YFSETQ. The CDR3 DNA is TGCGCCAGCAGCCCGGACAGCTACGAGCAGTACTTC. Its protein is CASSPDSYEQYF.

The V and J genes are TRBV28 and TRBJ2-2; 7 bases agree with TRBD1. With 5 bases clipped from V and 3 bases from J, the junction kept 6 bases outside the gene matches. Germline values: CDR1 MDHEN, CDR2 SYDVKM. The CDR3 contains 15 residues. The CDR3 DNA is TGTGCCAGCAGTCCCGACAGGGTATACACCGGGGAGCTGTTTTTT. This translates into CASSPDRVYTGELFF.

The chain joins TRBV5-6 to TRBJ2-5; D may be TRBD1 or TRBD2 (5 bases each). Germline CDR1 reads SGHDT; CDR2 reads YYEEEE. This CDR3 is built from 12 residues. The V gene lost 2 bases and the J gene lost 7 bases, with 9 bases spanning the gap. CDR3 sequence (DNA): TGTGCCAGCAGCTTTGGGGCGGGGACCCAGTACTTC. This gives the protein CASSFGAGTQYF.

V and J are TRBV14 and TRBJ1-5; D is perhaps TRBD1 (6 bases). There are 18 residues in the CDR3. Germline V gives CDR1 SGHDN, CDR2 FVKESK. Trimming took off 1 base at V and 4 bases at J, with 20 bases between the two ends. This CDR3 reads CASSQGGGRGEANQPQHF. CDR3 DNA: TGTGCCAGCAGCCAAGGCGGTGGGAGGGGGGAGGCTAATCAGCCCCAGCATTTT.

This chain links TRBV7-8 with TRBJ2-1; the D gene could be TRBD1 or TRBD2 (7 bases each). Trimming removed 7 bases at V and 6 bases at J, with 19 bases between. CDR3 length: 15 residues. Germline V lookup: CDR1 SGHVS, CDR2 FQNEAQ. CDR3 sequence: CASTLGLEGANEQFF. CDR3 DNA sequence: TGTGCCAGCACCCTCGGACTAGAGGGGGCCAATGAGCAGTTCTTC.

V is TRBV7-8 and J is TRBJ2-3; D perhaps matches TRBD1 (6 bases). The germline V gene encodes CDR1 SGHVS and CDR2 FQNEAQ. The ends were cut back, 5 bases at V and 2 bases at J, with 14 bases in the middle. The length of the CDR3 is 15 residues. CDR3 sequence reads: CASSPLQGYTDTQYF. The CDR3 bases are TGTGCCAGCAGCCCCTTACAGGGCTACACAGATACGCAGTATTTT. The entire variable domain, with the rest obtained from reference TRBV7-8 and TRBJ2-3, is as follows: GAGVSQSPRYKVAKRGQDVALRCDPISGHVSLFWYQQALGQGPEFLTYFQNEAQLDKSGLPSDRFFAERPEGSVSTLKIQRTQQEDSAVYLCASSPLQGYTDTQYFGPGTRLTVL.

V is TRBV4-1 and J is TRBJ2-7; D is possibly TRBD2 (5 bases). V was clipped by 1 base and J by 3 bases, with 10 bases between them. CDR1 and CDR2 from the germline V gene are MGHRA and YSYEKL. The CDR3 is 14 amino acids. CDR3 region: CASSQVARFYEQYF. The CDR3 region has the DNA TGCGCCAGCAGCCAAGTAGCGAGATTCTACGAGCAGTACTTC.

This rearrangement joins TRBV11-2 to TRBJ2-5; D gene uncertain. The CDR3 is 18 amino acids. V was pared by 1 base and J by 5 bases, with 23 bases between. The V gene's germline CDR1 is SGHAT and CDR2 FQNNGV. The CDR3 nucleotides are TGTGCCAGCAGCTTAGTCTCGGACGCCGGCTTGGATTGGGAGACCCAGTACTTC. Translated, it gives CASSLVSDAGLDWETQYF.

The rearrangement uses TRBV19 and TRBJ2-7; a weak D match, TRBD1 (5 bases). This CDR3 is built from 13 residues. The germline V gene encodes CDR1 LNHDA and CDR2 SQIVND (reference sequence). The V end was cut by 5 bases, the J end by 5 bases, with 13 bases between. CDR3 bases: TGTGCCAGTAGTCCACATGGCAGGGACGAGCAGTACTTC. Its translation is CASSPHGRDEQYF.

The chain couples TRBV2 to TRBJ1-5, with no clear D. The length of the CDR3 is 13 residues. Germline loops: CDR1 SNHLY, CDR2 FYNNEI. Trimming left V 4 bases short and J 1 base short, with 5 bases between. The CDR3 DNA sequence: TGTGCCAGCAGTGGGGGAAGCAATCAGCCCCAGCATTTT. Translating gives CASSGGSNQPQHF.

The chain couples TRBV28 to TRBJ1-4; maybe TRBD1 (6 bases). The germline V and J ends were trimmed by 5 bases and 4 bases, with 14 bases remaining between them. The CDR3 has 15 amino acids. Germline V CDR1 and CDR2: MDHEN, SYDVKM. CDR3 coding DNA: TGTGCCAGCAGTCTCCTGACAGGCAATAATGAAAAACTGTTTTTT. It is translated as CASSLLTGNNEKLFF.

The chain uses TRBV5-1 and TRBJ2-7; TRBD1 matches 12 bases. Per the germline V gene, CDR1 is SGHRS and CDR2 is YFSETQ. V was pared by 0 bases and J by 4 bases, with 8 bases of the junction left unmatched. The CDR3 has 17 residues. The CDR3 DNA sequence: TGCGCCAGCAGCTTGGCCCTACTGGGACAGGGGGCGTACGAGCAGTACTTC. It translates to CASSLALLGQGAYEQYF.

This clone has a single count. The rearrangement links TRBV28 to TRBJ1-2; 7 bases align to TRBD1. The CDR3 contains 15 residues. The V segment lost 6 bases and the J segment 8 bases; nucleotides outside the gene matches: 15. Germline CDR1 and CDR2: MDHEN and SYDVKM. The CDR3 reads CASRPAREGARGYTF. CDR3 bases: TGTGCCAGCAGACCCGCCCGTGAGGGGGCGAGAGGCTACACCTTC.

J is TRBJ1-1 and V is TRBV4-1; TRBD1 agrees at 9 bases. Germline loops: CDR1 MGHRA, CDR2 YSYEKL. With V trimmed by 4 bases and J by 4 bases, 10 bases remained unmatched. This CDR3 is built from 16 residues. CDR3: CASSLPSGQGGTEAFF. The DNA for the CDR3 is TGCGCCAGCAGCCTTCCCTCGGGACAGGGAGGCACTGAAGCTTTCTTT.

The rearrangement uses TRBV27 and TRBJ2-7, with 7 bases identical to TRBD1. V lost 4 bases and J lost 2; bases outside the gene matches: 14. Germline-derived CDR1 and CDR2 are MNHEY and SMNVEV (reference sequence). CDR3 length equals 17 residues. CDR3 sequence: CASSSSGGKGAPYEQYF. CDR3 nucleotide sequence: TGTGCCAGCAGTTCCTCAGGAGGAAAGGGGGCTCCCTACGAGCAGTACTTC.

The CDR3 reads CASSLAGTSYEQYF. Here the CDR3 DNA reads TGTGCCAGCAGCTTGGCCGGGACCTCCTACGAGCAGTACTTC. The chain joins TRBV5-6 to TRBJ2-7; D is perhaps TRBD1 or TRBD2 (5 bases each). Germline values: CDR1 SGHDT, CDR2 YYEEEE. There are 14 residues in the CDR3. Trimming cost V 0 bases and J 0 bases, with 7 bases left between them.

The rearrangement uses TRBV4-1 and TRBJ1-1, with a tentative D call TRBD1 (6 bases). This CDR3 spans 15 amino acids. V lost 5 bases to trimming and J lost 1 base, with 14 bases between them. In germline, CDR1 is MGHRA, CDR2 YSYEKL. CDR3: CASSRQVRENTEAFF. In DNA form, the CDR3 reads TGCGCCAGCAGCAGACAGGTTAGAGAGAACACTGAAGCTTTCTTT.